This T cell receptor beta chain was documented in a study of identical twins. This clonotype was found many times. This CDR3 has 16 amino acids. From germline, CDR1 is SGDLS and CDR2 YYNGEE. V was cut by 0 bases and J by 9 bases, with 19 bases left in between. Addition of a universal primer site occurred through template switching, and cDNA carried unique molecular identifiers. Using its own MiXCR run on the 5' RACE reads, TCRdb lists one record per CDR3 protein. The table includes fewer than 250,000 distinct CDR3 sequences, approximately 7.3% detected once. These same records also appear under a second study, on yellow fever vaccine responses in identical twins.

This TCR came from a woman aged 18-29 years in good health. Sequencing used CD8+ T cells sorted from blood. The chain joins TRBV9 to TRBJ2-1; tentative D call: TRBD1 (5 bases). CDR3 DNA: TGTGCCAGCAGCGTAGCTACTACGACAGCCTGGGGTGAGCAGTTCTTC. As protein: CASSVATTTAWGEQFF.